The 9 T cell receptor beta chains reported below all come from one sample, sequenced in a study of T cell responses to AZD1222 COVID-19 vaccine. The assay was immunoSEQ multiplex PCR, and TCRdb's table has in-frame clones only and misses some. The repertoire holds 70,000 or so clones, with about nine tenths as singletons. The sequences come from peripheral blood, collected on day 0 of AZD1222 vaccination. All receptors come from an adult in good health.

CDR3: CASSTLASGALGSEFF. The CDR3 DNA reads TGTGCCAGTAGTACCCTAGCTAGCGGGGCATTGGGTAGCGAGTTCTTC. The gene calls are TRBV19 and TRBJ2-1; the match to TRBD2 covers 9 bases. Germline-derived CDR1 and CDR2 are LNHDA and SQIVND (reference sequence). Losses at the gene ends were 4 bases for V and 14 bases for J; bases not matched to a gene: 18. The CDR3 is 16 amino acids.

The genes are TRBV7-9 and TRBJ1-2; TRBD1 matches at 9 bases. Germline loops: CDR1 SEHNR, CDR2 FQNEAQ (reference sequence). J was trimmed by 6 bases and V by 5 bases; bases with no gene match: 4. The CDR3 covers 13 residues. CDR3 DNA sequence: TGTGCCAGCAGCGAACAGGGGGCGCATGGCTACACCTTC. It yields the protein CASSEQGAHGYTF.

The CDR3 reads CASSIWDRGYNEQFF. The CDR3 DNA sequence: TGTGCCAGTAGTATATGGGACAGGGGTTACAATGAGCAGTTCTTC. The rearrangement joins TRBV19 to TRBJ2-1, with TRBD1 matching 10 bases. CDR3 length equals 15 residues. The germline gives CDR1 LNHDA, CDR2 SQIVND (reference sequence). J lost 4 bases, V lost 2 bases, and 2 bases had no gene match.

The CDR3 nucleotides are TGTGCCAGCAGTTTAGGGACACTTCACACCGGGGAGCTGTTTTTT. This translates into CASSLGTLHTGELFF. This chain connects TRBV6-5 to TRBJ2-2; D is possibly TRBD1 (6 bases). This CDR3 is built from 15 residues. The germline CDR1 and CDR2 sequences are MNHEY and SVGAGI. V was pared by 4 bases and J by 3 bases, with 12 bases between.

The chain carries TRBV25-1 and TRBJ1-4; unclear D gene. The CDR3 is made up of 17 amino acids. Germline loops: CDR1 MGHDK, CDR2 SYGVNS. V gave up 3 bases and J gave up 6 bases, with 20 bases separating them. The CDR3 coding sequence is TGTGCCAGCAGTGATCGCCGGCGGGGAGGGAGGGATGAAAAACTGTTTTTT. Its translation is CASSDRRRGGRDEKLFF.

The genes are TRBV3-1 (or the pseudogene TRBV3-2) and TRBJ1-1; 7 bases fit TRBD1. This CDR3 has 13 amino acids. The germline CDR1 and CDR2 sequences are LGHDT and YNNKEL (reference sequence). The ends lost 0 bases at V and 10 bases at J; junction bases unmatched: 5. The CDR3: CASSQDQGGGAFF. CDR3 DNA: TGTGCCAGCAGCCAAGATCAGGGGGGCGGAGCTTTCTTT.

Remarks on this clone: At one end, the junction sequence differs from germline, possibly due to a read error. In the same sample, other DNA sequences code for this CDR3. The chain carries TRBV27 and TRBJ1-5, with a tentative D call TRBD1 (6 bases). Germline CDR1 and CDR2: MNHEY and SMNVEV (reference sequence). The CDR3 length is 16 residues. The chain's CDR3 is CASSSTGTSGNQPQHF. CDR3 bases: TGTGCCAGCAGTTCAACAGGGACTTCAGGCAACCAGCCCCAGCATTTT.

The chain is built from TRBV11-3 and TRBJ2-1; 10 nucleotides line up with TRBD2. Germline V lookup: CDR1 SGHNT, CDR2 YENEEA. Trimming at V came to 3 bases and at J to 7 bases, leaving 6 bases not matched to a gene. The CDR3 runs 15 residues. CDR3 DNA: TGTGCCAGCAGCTTCTCTAGCGGGGGTTCTAATGAGCAGTTCTTC. Its protein is CASSFSSGGSNEQFF.

The rearrangement uses TRBV10-3 and TRBJ1-6; D may be TRBD1 (5 bases). V lost 11 bases, J lost 8 bases, and 13 bases lay in between. The germline gives CDR1 ENHRY, CDR2 SYGVKD. CDR3 length: 12 residues. CDR3 residues: CASGTEDSPLHF. In nucleotides, the CDR3 is TGTGCCTCCGGGACGGAAGATTCACCCCTCCACTTT.